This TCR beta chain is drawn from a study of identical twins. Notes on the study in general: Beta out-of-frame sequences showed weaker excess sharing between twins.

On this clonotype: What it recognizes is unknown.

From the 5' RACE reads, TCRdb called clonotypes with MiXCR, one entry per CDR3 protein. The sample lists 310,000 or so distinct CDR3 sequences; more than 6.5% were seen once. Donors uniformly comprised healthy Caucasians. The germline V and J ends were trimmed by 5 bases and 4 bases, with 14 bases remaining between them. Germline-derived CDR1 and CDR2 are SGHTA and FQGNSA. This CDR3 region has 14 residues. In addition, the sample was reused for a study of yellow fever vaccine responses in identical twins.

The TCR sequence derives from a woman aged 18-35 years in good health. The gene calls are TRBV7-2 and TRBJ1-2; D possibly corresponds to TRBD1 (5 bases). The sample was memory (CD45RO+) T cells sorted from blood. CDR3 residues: CASSQAGGTYGYTF. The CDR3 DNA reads TGTGCCAGCAGCCAAGCCGGGGGGACCTATGGCTACACCTTC.